The 23 T cell receptor beta chains given below trace back to one sample, sequenced in a study of CD8 T cells in ankylosing spondylitis. TCRdb reprocessed the 5' RACE reads via MiXCR and lists one record per CDR3 protein. The data hold some 270,000 distinct CDR3 sequences, with approximately 20% observed a single time. Material for sequencing was blood, either unsorted or a sorted T cell fraction (not recorded which). The receptor source for this set is a male donor with ankylosing spondylitis or in good health (not recorded which).

This chain joins TRBV6-1 and TRBJ2-5; TRBD2 might be the D (5 bases). Deletions cut 6 bases from V and 5 bases from J, with 16 bases between. Per germline, CDR1 MNHNS and CDR2 SASEGT. There are 14 residues in the CDR3. The DNA for the CDR3 is TGTGCCAGCAGCCCCTTTTCGGGGTGGGAGACCCAGTACTTC. Its protein product is CASSPFSGWETQYF.

The J gene is TRBJ2-2, the V gene TRBV6-5; 10 nucleotides agree with TRBD2. The germline CDR1 and CDR2 sequences are MNHEY and SVGAGI. This CDR3 region has 15 residues. Trimming at V came to 4 bases and at J to 3 bases, leaving 2 bases not matched to a gene. CDR3 region: CASSWTSGDTGELFF. DNA for the CDR3: TGTGCCAGCAGTTGGACTAGCGGAGACACCGGGGAGCTGTTTTTT.

This clonotype was counted a few times. The rearrangement uses TRBV13 and TRBJ2-5; TRBD1 might be the D (6 bases). The germline V gene encodes CDR1 PRHDT and CDR2 FYEKMQ (reference sequence). This CDR3 is built from 14 residues. Trimming took 6 bases from V and 5 from J, leaving 16 bases between them. Written as DNA, the CDR3 is TGTGCCAGCAGTTCGAACAGGGCTTTGGAGACCCAGTACTTC. The encoded protein is CASSSNRALETQYF.

This sequence joins TRBV20-1 and TRBJ1-6; 9 bases align to TRBD1. CDR1 is DFQATT, CDR2 SNEGSKA, per germline (reference sequence). Unmatched junction bases numbered 10, after V lost 6 bases and J lost 10 bases. This CDR3 is 14 amino acids long. The CDR3 reads CSAPRTGDVSPLHF. The CDR3 DNA follows: TGCAGTGCCCCTAGGACAGGGGACGTCTCACCCCTCCACTTT.

This clonotype was seen a handful of times. The gene calls are TRBV2 and TRBJ2-1; D unresolved. In germline, CDR1 is SNHLY, CDR2 FYNNEI. The CDR3 is 14 residues long. Trimming cost V 6 bases and J 4 bases, with 13 bases left between them. The CDR3 sequence is CASRSMNIYNEQFF. The CDR3 DNA reads as TGTGCCAGCAGGTCCATGAATATATACAATGAGCAGTTCTTC.

This chain uses TRBV21-1 with TRBJ1-3; the D call of TRBD1 is as the table states it, not checked on the DNA. TRBV21-1 is described as a pseudogene. The CDR3 length is 17 residues. In nucleotides, the CDR3 is TGTGCCAGCAGCAAAGGGGACAGGGGACACTCTGGAAACACCATATATTTT. Translation gives CASSKGDRGHSGNTIYF.

This clonotype has just a few counts. The V and J genes are TRBV7-3 and TRBJ2-3, with D possibly TRBD1 on 6 matching bases. The CDR3 length is 16 residues. Trimming left V 4 bases short and J 2 bases short, with 16 bases between. Germline V lookup: CDR1 SGHTA, CDR2 FQGTGA. CDR3 sequence reads: CASSSVVGQHTDTQYF. The CDR3 coding sequence is TGTGCCAGCAGCTCGGTAGTTGGACAGCACACAGATACGCAGTATTTT.

The chain uses TRBV6-1 and TRBJ2-1; perhaps TRBD2 as D (6 bases). Germline CDR1 and CDR2: MNHNS and SASEGT. Trimming shortened V by 6 bases and J by 6 bases, and 18 bases separated the two germline ends. The CDR3 covers 15 residues. DNA of the CDR3: TGTGCCAGCAGCCCTACTGGCGGGACCCTCAATGAGCAGTTCTTC. Its protein product is CASSPTGGTLNEQFF.

The V and J genes are TRBV29-1 and TRBJ2-7; weak D call: TRBD2 (6 bases). The length of the CDR3 is 16 residues. Deletions cut 0 bases from V and 2 bases from J, with 17 bases between. The germline V gene has CDR1 SQVTM and CDR2 ANQGSEA. This CDR3 reads CSVEEEGWTGTYEQYF. As DNA, the CDR3 is TGCAGCGTTGAAGAGGAGGGGTGGACTGGGACCTACGAGCAGTACTTC.

This clonotype was seen a handful of times. The chain uses TRBV19 and TRBJ2-1, with TRBD1 matching over 7 bases. CDR3 length equals 17 residues. The germline V gene has CDR1 LNHDA and CDR2 SQIVND (reference sequence). The junction had 5 bases not matched to a gene; V was cut back by 0 bases and J by 0 bases. CDR3 in DNA: TGTGCCAGTAGTATAGAGACAGGGTTCAGCTCCTACAATGAGCAGTTCTTC. This sequence encodes CASSIETGFSSYNEQFF.

This clonotype occurred a few times. Relative to the germline gene, one junction end is altered; a read error may explain this. The chain couples TRBV7-3 to TRBJ2-2; D is unresolved. The CDR3 runs 13 residues. Looked up from germline, CDR1 is SGHTA and CDR2 is FQGTGA. This CDR3 is CASSLTHTEELFF. The CDR3 bases are TGTGCCAGCAGCTTGACTCATACCGAGGAGCTGTTTTTT.

Only one count was recorded for this clonotype. V and J are TRBV28 and TRBJ2-7, with D possibly matching TRBD1 (6 bases). The V end was cut by 7 bases, the J end by 4 bases, with 14 bases between. Germline lookup yields CDR1 MDHEN and CDR2 SYDVKM. This CDR3 spans 13 amino acids. CDR3 in DNA: TGTGCCAGCAACGGACAGCGATCATACGAGCAGTACTTC. This codes for CASNGQRSYEQYF.

The chain is built from TRBV7-9 and TRBJ2-5, with D perhaps being TRBD1 or TRBD2 (6 bases each). V gave up 5 bases and J gave up 5 bases, with 21 bases separating them. This CDR3 region has 16 residues. Germline V CDR1 and CDR2: SEHNR, FQNEAQ (reference sequence). CDR3: CASSPKGGRQTETQYF. CDR3 nucleotide sequence: TGTGCCAGCAGCCCCAAGGGGGGACGACAAACTGAGACCCAGTACTTC.

This clonotype was recorded a few times. The V call is TRBV7-8, the J call TRBJ2-7; unclear D gene. Deletions cut 3 bases from V and 5 bases from J, with 11 bases between. CDR1 is SGHVS, CDR2 FQNEAQ, per germline. CDR3 length equals 13 residues. The CDR3 region has the DNA TGTGCCAGCAGCTTGGGCTTAAGGGACGAGCAGTACTTC. This sequence encodes CASSLGLRDEQYF.

This clonotype came up many times. The chain is built from TRBV7-8 and TRBJ2-1, with D possibly TRBD2 on 5 matching bases. From germline, CDR1 is SGHVS and CDR2 FQNEAQ. Trimming removed 5 bases at V and 0 bases at J, with 14 bases between. The CDR3 loop spans 16 amino acids. The CDR3 DNA reads as TGTGCCAGCAGCATCGAGGTAGGGAGCTCCTACAATGAGCAGTTCTTC. It translates to CASSIEVGSSYNEQFF.

This clonotype was seen a handful of times. Written as DNA, the CDR3 is TGTGCCAGCACCCCTCCCAACGTCGGGGGGACAGAGACCCAGTACTTC. Translating gives CASTPPNVGGTETQYF. The chain couples TRBV7-9 to TRBJ2-5; 7 bases map to TRBD2. The germline V gene has CDR1 SEHNR and CDR2 FQNEAQ (reference sequence). This CDR3 spans 16 amino acids. After removal of 7 bases from V and 4 bases from J, the junction contained 15 bases not matched to a gene.

This clonotype was found a few times. The V and J genes are TRBV2 and TRBJ2-2; 10 bases are a match to TRBD2. CDR1 and CDR2 (germline): SNHLY, FYNNEI. The ends lost 5 bases at V and 1 base at J; junction bases unmatched: 4. This CDR3 comprises 16 residues. The CDR3, as DNA: TGTGCCAGCAGTCTTATAGCGGGAGGGAACACCGGGGAGCTGTTTTTT. Protein product: CASSLIAGGNTGELFF. The entire variable domain, with the rest obtained from reference TRBV2 and TRBJ2-2, is as follows: EPEVTQTPSHQVTQMGQEVILRCVPISNHLYFYWYRQILGQKVEFLVSFYNNEISEKSEIFDDQFSVERPDGSNFTLKIRSTKLEDSAMYFCASSLIAGGNTGELFFGEGSRLTVL.

In this sample, this clonotype turned up many times. This chain uses TRBV3-1 with TRBJ2-1; no clear D gene. Between the trimmed V and J ends, which lost 1 base and 4 bases, there was a span of 17 bases. The germline V gene encodes CDR1 LGHDT and CDR2 YNNKEL (reference sequence). This CDR3 comprises 17 residues. The CDR3 spells CASSQVPAGSSYNEQFF. CDR3 DNA sequence: TGTGCCAGCAGCCAAGTCCCCGCCGGGTCGAGTTACAATGAGCAGTTCTTC.

The V gene is TRBV12-3 or TRBV12-4, the J gene TRBJ1-4; tentatively, D is TRBD1 (5 bases). The CDR3 is made up of 14 amino acids. V lost 8 bases and J 0 bases, leaving 10 bases between the germline ends. The CDR3 DNA reads as TGTGCCAGCTCTGGACAAGCAACTAATGAAAAACTGTTTTTT. Translated: CASSGQATNEKLFF.

This clonotype appeared many times. V is TRBV25-1 and J is TRBJ2-1; perhaps TRBD1 as D (6 bases). V dropped 3 bases and J dropped 8 bases, with 14 bases sitting between them. From germline, CDR1 is MGHDK and CDR2 SYGVNS. This CDR3 is built from 14 residues. The CDR3 coding sequence is TGTGCCAGCAGTGACCTTAACAGGGAATATGAGCAGTTCTTC. This gives the protein CASSDLNREYEQFF.

This clonotype was seen ten or more times. The rearrangement joins TRBV4-2 to TRBJ2-2, with 8 bases aligning to TRBD2. The junction had 8 bases not matched to a gene; V was cut back by 4 bases and J by 7 bases. The CDR3 spans 15 residues. CDR1 is LGHNA and CDR2 is YNFKEQ in the germline V gene. This CDR3 reads CASSLRERGRGELFF. CDR3 coding DNA: TGTGCCAGCAGCCTCAGAGAGCGGGGGCGCGGGGAGCTGTTTTTT.

This clonotype came up a few times. The CDR3 region has the DNA TGTGCCAGCGGAGGGGATGTGGACTACGAGCAGTACTTC. As protein: CASGGDVDYEQYF. V and J are TRBV2 and TRBJ2-7, with a weak D call TRBD2 (6 bases). Trimming pared 8 bases from V and 3 bases from J, leaving 14 bases between. This CDR3 is built from 13 residues. CDR1 and CDR2 (germline): SNHLY, FYNNEI.

This clonotype has at least ten counts. This rearrangement joins TRBV4-2 to TRBJ2-3; the D gene is possibly TRBD1 (6 bases). Germline V lookup: CDR1 LGHNA, CDR2 YNFKEQ. There are 17 residues in the CDR3. V shed 0 bases and J shed 0 bases, with 13 bases lying between them. The chain's CDR3 is CASSQDPAGASTDTQYF. CDR3 DNA: TGTGCCAGCAGCCAAGATCCGGCAGGGGCGAGCACAGATACGCAGTATTTT.